Listed here are 10 T cell receptor beta chains from one sample, sequenced in a study of post-analysis software for immune sequencing data (dated by TCRdb to 2015 to 2017). The library was obtained by PCR. The run used an Illumina HiSeq 2500. Unique molecular identifiers were incorporated into TCR beta cDNA libraries to reduce PCR and sequencing biases. TCRdb reworked the public reads: Q25 trimming with fastp, MiXCR clone assembly, productive beta chains retained. Every entry covers one CDR3 protein and lists the most common genes and DNA from its rows. The sample has around 770,000 distinct CDR3 sequences on record, under 60% of them singletons. The top ten hold roughly 5% of the sample. Here is what the overall study found, with its caveats: Significantly higher frequencies in patients than in controls were found for several TRBV segments, including TRBV5-6, TRBV5-1 and TRBV20-1.

No antigens are known for them. The sample taken for sequencing was blood. The receptors shown here come from a girl aged 5 to 17 with multiple sclerosis.

The V call is TRBV11-3, the J call TRBJ2-5; D remains unclear. Germline CDR1 SGHNT, CDR2 YENEEA. Trimming took 1 base from V and 3 from J, leaving 6 bases between them. This CDR3 is built from 13 residues. The CDR3 DNA reads as TGTGCCAGCAGCTTAGGGATCGAAGAGACCCAGTACTTC. Amino acids: CASSLGIEETQYF.

In this sample, this clonotype turned up a few times. The chain employs TRBV3-1 and TRBJ2-1, with no clear D. The CDR3 totals 15 residues. Germline V gives CDR1 LGHDT, CDR2 YNNKEL (reference sequence). Trimming took off 1 base at V and 3 bases at J, with 10 bases between the two ends. CDR3 residues: CASSQGNSNYNEQFF. The CDR3 nucleotides are TGTGCCAGCAGCCAAGGGAACTCTAACTACAATGAGCAGTTCTTC.

The chain combines TRBV7-9 with TRBJ2-5, with D unresolved. V lost 1 base, J lost 7 bases, and 10 bases lay in between. The CDR3 contains 13 residues. Germline V gene lookup returns CDR1 SEHNR and CDR2 FQNEAQ (reference sequence). CDR3 coding DNA: TGTGCCAGCAGCTTAGAGGCAATATGGACCCAGTACTTC. This translates into CASSLEAIWTQYF.

This clonotype has a handful of counts. This chain links TRBV6-2 or TRBV6-3 with TRBJ2-7; possibly TRBD2 for D (6 bases). The germline V and J ends were trimmed by 6 bases and 3 bases, with 18 bases remaining between them. The germline V gene has CDR1 MNHEY and CDR2 SVGEGT. The CDR3 has 15 amino acids. CDR3 region: CASRYGGLPNYEQYF. CDR3 DNA sequence: TGTGCCAGCAGATACGGGGGTCTCCCGAACTACGAGCAGTACTTC.

This clonotype was seen more than once but under ten times. The gene calls are TRBV29-1 and TRBJ2-3; D unresolved. CDR3 length: 14 residues. CDR1 is SQVTM, CDR2 ANQGSEA, per germline. Trimming pared 3 bases from V and 2 bases from J, leaving 12 bases between. CDR3 sequence (DNA): TGCAGCGTTGAGGGCGGTGAATACACAGATACGCAGTATTTT. Encoded protein: CSVEGGEYTDTQYF.

This chain joins TRBV5-1 and TRBJ2-7; D is perhaps TRBD2 (6 bases). Germline lookup yields CDR1 SGHRS and CDR2 YFSETQ. V was shortened by 0 bases and J by 2 bases, with 12 bases between the two germline ends. The CDR3 is 15 residues long. The CDR3 DNA reads as TGCGCCAGCAGCTTGGAAGGACTAATGGCCTACGAGCAGTACTTC. Its protein product is CASSLEGLMAYEQYF.

The J gene is TRBJ2-3, the V gene TRBV20-1; 7 nucleotides agree with TRBD2. The germline gives CDR1 DFQATT, CDR2 SNEGSKA (reference sequence). The J segment lost 3 bases and the V segment lost 3 bases, leaving 9 bases of the junction unmatched. The CDR3 is 15 residues long. The CDR3 nucleotides are TGCAGTGCTAGCCAACTACGGGAGGTAACAGATACGCAGTATTTT. Translated, it gives CSASQLREVTDTQYF.

The chain has TRBV12-3 or TRBV12-4 and TRBJ2-1; 8 bases are a match to TRBD2. Germline trimming cut 6 bases from V and 2 bases from J; bases unmatched to any gene: 12. This CDR3 has 17 residues. Written as DNA, the CDR3 is TGTGCCAGCAGCCCCGTAGCCGGGAGGGCCCCCTACAATGAGCAGTTCTTC. Translating gives CASSPVAGRAPYNEQFF.

This clonotype was picked up a small number of times. The chain combines TRBV3-1 with TRBJ2-4; 11 bases fit TRBD2. CDR1 is LGHDT and CDR2 is YNNKEL in the germline V gene (reference sequence). CDR3 length: 14 residues. Trimming at V came to 4 bases and at J to 7 bases, leaving 3 bases not matched to a gene. The CDR3 nucleotides are TGTGCCAGCAGCCCACTAGCGGGAGTTAACATTCAGTACTTC. This codes for CASSPLAGVNIQYF. Looking up the rest from reference TRBV3-1 and TRBJ2-4 gives the full variable domain: DTAVSQTPKYLVTQMGNDKSIKCEQNLGHDTMYWYKQDSKKFLKIMFSYNNKELIINETVPNRFSPKSPDKAHLNLHINSLELGDSAVYFCASSPLAGVNIQYFGAGTRLSVL.

This clonotype was counted a few times. This chain's CDR3 is CASSLATEYNEQFF. CDR3 sequence (DNA): TGTGCCAGCAGCTTAGCGACAGAGTACAATGAGCAGTTCTTC. The chain carries TRBV7-9 and TRBJ2-1; tentatively, D is TRBD1 (5 bases). Germline V lookup: CDR1 SEHNR, CDR2 FQNEAQ (reference sequence). V shed 0 bases and J shed 4 bases, with 7 bases lying between them. This CDR3 has 14 residues. The variable domain in full, completed from reference TRBV7-9 and TRBJ2-1, reads DTGVSQNPRHKITKRGQNVTFRCDPISEHNRLYWYRQTLGQGPEFLTYFQNEAQLEKSRLLSDRFSAERPKGSFSTLEIQRTEQGDSAMYLCASSLATEYNEQFFGPGTRLTVL.